These 7 T cell receptor beta chains came from one sample sequenced in a study of Graves' ophthalmopathy and Graves' hyperthyroidism. Researchers took RNA transcripts and amplified TCR beta CDR3 regions from them. RT-PCR was first run with HTBI primers, then multiplex PCR in a second round. TCRdb re-analysed the multiplex PCR reads in MiXCR, keeping a single row per CDR3 protein. Of about 400,000 distinct CDR3 sequences listed, 15% to 20% are singletons. What was sequenced was peripheral blood. All receptors come from a woman aged 18-30 years with Graves' ophthalmopathy.

The chain links TRBV12-3 or TRBV12-4 to TRBJ1-2; D unresolved. The ends were cut back, 5 bases at V and 4 bases at J, with 11 bases in the middle. This CDR3 has 13 residues. The DNA of the CDR3 is TGTGCCAGCAGTGCCGAGTATGCCTATGGCTACACCTTC. It translates to CASSAEYAYGYTF.

This clonotype was observed at least ten times. CDR3 sequence reads: CATTISGGNEQYF. The CDR3, as DNA: TGTGCCACCACTATCTCTGGAGGGAACGAGCAGTACTTC. This chain connects TRBV2 to TRBJ2-7, with D perhaps matching TRBD2 (6 bases). The CDR3 consists of 13 residues. Germline CDR1 SNHLY, CDR2 FYNNEI. V dropped 10 bases and J dropped 5 bases, with 18 bases sitting between them.

This clonotype was found many times. J is TRBJ1-5 and V is TRBV7-8; no firm D call. Looked up from germline, CDR1 is SGHVS and CDR2 is FQNEAQ. The V end was cut by 5 bases, the J end by 4 bases, with 21 bases between. This CDR3 contains 17 residues. The CDR3 coding sequence is TGTGCCAGCAGCCCTCGCCGGGCTTTGGGGAAGAATCAGCCCCAGCATTTT. This gives the protein CASSPRRALGKNQPQHF. The variable domain in full, with the rest retrieved from reference TRBV7-8 and TRBJ1-5, is GAGVSQSPRYKVAKRGQDVALRCDPISGHVSLFWYQQALGQGPEFLTYFQNEAQLDKSGLPSDRFFAERPEGSVSTLKIQRTQQEDSAVYLCASSPRRALGKNQPQHFGDGTRLSIL.

This clonotype came up a few times. The V and J genes are TRBV28 and TRBJ1-5, with D hard to call. Germline V CDR1 and CDR2: MDHEN, SYDVKM. The V gene lost 3 bases and the J gene lost 2 bases, with 11 bases spanning the gap. The CDR3 loop spans 15 amino acids. CDR3 sequence: CASSFVGRRNQPQHF. The CDR3 coding sequence is TGTGCCAGCAGTTTTGTGGGTCGGCGCAATCAGCCCCAGCATTTT.

This clonotype was counted ten times or more. The chain recombines TRBV2 with TRBJ2-2; perhaps TRBD2 as D (8 bases). The germline V gene encodes CDR1 SNHLY and CDR2 FYNNEI. The CDR3 length is 13 residues. The V gene lost 8 bases and the J gene lost 8 bases, with 15 bases spanning the gap. The CDR3, as DNA: TGTGCCAGCGACAGGGCGGGAGGAGGGGAGCTGTTTTTT. It translates to CASDRAGGGELFF.

This clonotype was detected ten times or more. The chain links TRBV27 to TRBJ1-5, with TRBD1 as a possible D gene (5 bases). V was pared by 5 bases and J by 4 bases, with 15 bases between. This CDR3 region has 15 residues. CDR1 is MNHEY and CDR2 is SMNVEV in the germline V gene (reference sequence). This CDR3 is CASSRTGGGNQPQHF. DNA of the CDR3: TGTGCCAGCAGTCGGACTGGGGGAGGTAATCAGCCCCAGCATTTT.

This clonotype was found a few times. The chain recombines TRBV3-1 with TRBJ2-5; possibly TRBD1 or TRBD2 for D (5 bases each). Germline CDR1 reads LGHDT; CDR2 reads YNNKEL (reference sequence). The CDR3 spans 16 residues. Trimming took 8 bases from V and 5 from J, leaving 24 bases between them. The CDR3 DNA reads TGTGCCAGCTCGGACGCCGGGACCTACAACCCCGAGACCCAGTACTTC. Its translation: CASSDAGTYNPETQYF.